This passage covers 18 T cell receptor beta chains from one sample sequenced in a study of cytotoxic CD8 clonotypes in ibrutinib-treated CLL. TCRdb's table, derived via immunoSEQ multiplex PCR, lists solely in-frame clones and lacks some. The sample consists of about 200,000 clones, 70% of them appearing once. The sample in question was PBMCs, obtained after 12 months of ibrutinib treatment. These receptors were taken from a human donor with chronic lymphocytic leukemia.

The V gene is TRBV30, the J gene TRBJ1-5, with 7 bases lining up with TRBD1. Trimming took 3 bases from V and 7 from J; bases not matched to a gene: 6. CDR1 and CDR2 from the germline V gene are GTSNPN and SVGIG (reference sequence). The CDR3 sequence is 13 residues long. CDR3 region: CAWSLQGRQPQHF. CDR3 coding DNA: TGTGCCTGGAGCCTACAGGGGCGGCAGCCCCAGCATTTT.

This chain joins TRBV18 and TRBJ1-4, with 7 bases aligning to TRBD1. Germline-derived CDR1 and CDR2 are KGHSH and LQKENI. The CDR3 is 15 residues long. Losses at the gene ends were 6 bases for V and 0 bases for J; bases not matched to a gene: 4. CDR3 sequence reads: CASSRTGSTNEKLFF. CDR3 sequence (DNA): TGTGCCAGCTCGCGGACAGGTTCAACTAATGAAAAACTGTTTTTT.

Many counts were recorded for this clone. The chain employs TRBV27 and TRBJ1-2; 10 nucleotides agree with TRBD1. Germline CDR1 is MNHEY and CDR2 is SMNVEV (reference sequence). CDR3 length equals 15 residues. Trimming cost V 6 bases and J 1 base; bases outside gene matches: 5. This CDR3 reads CASRLRDRGNYGYTF. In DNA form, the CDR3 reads TGTGCCAGCAGACTCCGGGACAGGGGTAACTATGGCTACACCTTC.

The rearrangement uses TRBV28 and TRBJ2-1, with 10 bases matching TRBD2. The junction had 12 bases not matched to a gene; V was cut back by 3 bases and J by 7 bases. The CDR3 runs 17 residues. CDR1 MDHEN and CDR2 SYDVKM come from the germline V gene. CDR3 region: CASSLGFSGRRGNEQFF. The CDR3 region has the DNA TGTGCCAGCAGTTTGGGGTTTAGCGGGAGGAGGGGAAATGAGCAGTTCTTC. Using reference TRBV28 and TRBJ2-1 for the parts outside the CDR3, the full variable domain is DVKVTQSSRYLVKRTGEKVFLECVQDMDHENMFWYRQDPGLGLRLIYFSYDVKMKEKGDIPEGYSVSREKKERFSLILESASTNQTSMYLCASSLGFSGRRGNEQFFGPGTRLTVL.

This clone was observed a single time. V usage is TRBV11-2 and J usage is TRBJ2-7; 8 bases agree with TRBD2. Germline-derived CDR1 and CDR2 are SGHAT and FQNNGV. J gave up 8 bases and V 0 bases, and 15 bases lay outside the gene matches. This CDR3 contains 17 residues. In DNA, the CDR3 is TGTGCCAGCAGCTTAGATCCCCCGACCAGCGGGGGTAACAAGCAGTACTTC. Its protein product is CASSLDPPTSGGNKQYF. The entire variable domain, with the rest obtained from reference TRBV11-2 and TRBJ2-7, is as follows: EAGVAQSPRYKIIEKRQSVAFWCNPISGHATLYWYQQILGQGPKLLIQFQNNGVVDDSQLPKDRFSAERLKGVDSTLKIQPAKLEDSAVYLCASSLDPPTSGGNKQYFGPGTRLTVT.

The CDR3 reads CAWSEGGSNSPLHF. The CDR3 DNA is TGTGCCTGGAGTGAAGGGGGAAGTAATTCACCCCTCCACTTT. The genes are TRBV30 and TRBJ1-6; the D gene is possibly TRBD1 (6 bases). The V gene's germline CDR1 is GTSNPN and CDR2 SVGIG (reference sequence). With 1 base removed from V and 6 bases from J, the gap between germline ends came to 10 bases. This CDR3 comprises 14 residues.

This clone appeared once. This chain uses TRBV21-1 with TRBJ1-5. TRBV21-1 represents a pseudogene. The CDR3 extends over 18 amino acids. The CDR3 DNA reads TGTGCCAGCTCCTGCCCTACCTCCCCCGGGGCGATCAATCAGCCCCAGCATTTT. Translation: CASSCPTSPGAINQPQHF.

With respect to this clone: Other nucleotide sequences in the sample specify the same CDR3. CDR3 in DNA: TGTGCCTGGAGTGCCCTTTATGGCTACACCTTC. Translation gives CAWSALYGYTF. V gene TRBV30 combines with J gene TRBJ1-2; D unclear. Per germline, CDR1 GTSNPN and CDR2 SVGIG (reference sequence). CDR3 length: 11 residues. The ends were cut back, 1 base at V and 5 bases at J, with 5 bases in the middle. Looking up the rest from reference TRBV30 and TRBJ1-2 gives the full variable domain: SQTIHQWPATLVQPVGSPLSLECTVEGTSNPNLYWYRQAAGRGLQLLFYSVGIGQISSEVPQNLSASRPQDRQFILSSKKLLLSDSGFYLCAWSALYGYTFGSGTRLTVV.

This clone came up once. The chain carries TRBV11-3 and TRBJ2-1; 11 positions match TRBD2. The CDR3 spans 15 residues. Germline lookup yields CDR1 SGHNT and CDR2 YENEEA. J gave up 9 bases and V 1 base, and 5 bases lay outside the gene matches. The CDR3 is CASSLVTSGRSEQFF. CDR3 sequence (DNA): TGTGCCAGCAGCTTAGTCACTAGCGGGAGAAGTGAGCAGTTCTTC.

The CDR3 DNA follows: TGTGCCAGCAGTTTGGGTTACATGATGAACACTGAAGCTTTCTTT. Protein sequence: CASSLGYMMNTEAFF. V usage is TRBV6-5 and J usage is TRBJ1-1; D is unclear. Trimming removed 4 bases at V and 0 bases at J, with 12 bases between. The CDR3 totals 15 residues. CDR1 is MNHEY, CDR2 SVGAGI, per germline.

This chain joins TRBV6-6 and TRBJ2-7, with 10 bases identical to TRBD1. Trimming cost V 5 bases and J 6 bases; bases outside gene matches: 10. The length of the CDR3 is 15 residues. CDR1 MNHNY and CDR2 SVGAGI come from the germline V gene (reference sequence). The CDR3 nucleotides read TGTGCCAGCAGTACATTGGGACAGGGGATGGCCGAGCAGTACTTC. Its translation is CASSTLGQGMAEQYF.

The CDR3 here is CSVVRGSSYNEQFF. CDR3 DNA: TGCAGCGTTGTTAGGGGTAGCTCCTACAATGAGCAGTTCTTC. The V gene is TRBV29-1, the J gene TRBJ2-1; a possible D gene is TRBD1 (5 bases). The CDR3 sequence is 14 residues long. The V gene's germline CDR1 is SQVTM and CDR2 ANQGSEA. The V gene lost 4 bases and the J gene lost 0 bases, with 10 bases spanning the gap.

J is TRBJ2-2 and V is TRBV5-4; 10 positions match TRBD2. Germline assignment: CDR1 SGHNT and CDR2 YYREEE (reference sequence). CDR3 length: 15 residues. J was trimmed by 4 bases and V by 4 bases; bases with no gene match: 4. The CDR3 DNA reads TGTGCCAGCAGCCCGGGACTAGCGACCACCGGGGAGCTGTTTTTT. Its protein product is CASSPGLATTGELFF.

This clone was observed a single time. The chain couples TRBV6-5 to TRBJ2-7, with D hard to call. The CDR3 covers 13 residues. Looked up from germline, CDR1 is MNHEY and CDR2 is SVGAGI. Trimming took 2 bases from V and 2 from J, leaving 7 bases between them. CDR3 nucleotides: TGTGCCAGCAGTTACGGGCAGACCTACGAGCAGTACTTC. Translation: CASSYGQTYEQYF.

CDR3 amino acids: CASSPMGQANYGYTF. In DNA, the CDR3 is TGTGCCAGCTCACCCATGGGACAGGCTAACTATGGCTACACCTTC. The J gene is TRBJ1-2, the V gene TRBV18; 8 bases are shared with TRBD1. CDR3 length: 15 residues. V shed 3 bases, J shed 0 bases, and the junction held 3 bases outside the gene matches. The V gene's germline CDR1 is KGHSH and CDR2 LQKENI.

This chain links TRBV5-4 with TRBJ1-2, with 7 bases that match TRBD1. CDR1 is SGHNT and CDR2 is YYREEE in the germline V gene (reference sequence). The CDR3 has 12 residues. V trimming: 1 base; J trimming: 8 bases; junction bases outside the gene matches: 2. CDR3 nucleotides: TGTGCCAGCAGCTTGCTGGACAGGGGCTACACCTTC. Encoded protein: CASSLLDRGYTF.

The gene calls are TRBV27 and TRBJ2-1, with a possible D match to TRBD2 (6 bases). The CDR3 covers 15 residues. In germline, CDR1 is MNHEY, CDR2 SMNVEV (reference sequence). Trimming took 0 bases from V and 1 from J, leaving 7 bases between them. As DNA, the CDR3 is TGTGCCAGCAGTTTATCCGGGACTTCCTACAATGAGCAGTTCTTC. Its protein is CASSLSGTSYNEQFF.

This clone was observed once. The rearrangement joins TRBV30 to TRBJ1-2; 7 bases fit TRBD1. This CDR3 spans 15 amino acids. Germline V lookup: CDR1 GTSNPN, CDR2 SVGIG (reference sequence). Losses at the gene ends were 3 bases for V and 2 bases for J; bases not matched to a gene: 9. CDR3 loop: CAWRVGRGANYGYTF. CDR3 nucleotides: TGTGCCTGGAGGGTTGGCAGGGGGGCCAACTATGGCTACACCTTC.